The clone carrying this T cell receptor (beta chain) has only a few counts. Its cognate antigen is unknown. The PCR contained 60 Vbeta and 13 Jbeta primers. The data were produced by immunoSEQ multiplex PCR, yet TCRdb's version contains in-frame clones alone and is incomplete. The sample shows more than 95,000 clones, roughly 15% of them seen only once. The CDR3 covers 11 residues. Germline-derived CDR1 and CDR2 are DFQATT and SNEGSKA (reference sequence). This specimen belongs to a study of cytomegalovirus exposure and HLA in healthy donors. Study at large: There were 117 million unique TCR beta sequences, drawn from roughly 200 million T cells, in an earlier analysis. Study results and caveats: Segments of the TCR beta V type were, in most cases, productive about 87% or about 30% of the time in an earlier analysis.

This TCR was sampled from a female donor in good health and CMV-seronegative. Material: PBMCs. This sequence joins TRBV20-1 and TRBJ1-1; D not resolved. CDR3 sequence reads: CSRGMNTEAFF. The CDR3 DNA sequence: TGCAGCCGAGGAATGAACACTGAAGCTTTCTTT.